The 17 T cell receptor beta chains presented below share a single source sample, sequenced in a study of radiotherapy plus CTLA-4 blockade in lung cancer. The protocol was immunoSEQ multiplex PCR, while the TCRdb copy is restricted to in-frame clones and leaves out a portion. The table includes 45,000 to 60,000 clones, approximately 80% detected once. This material consisted of peripheral blood, taken from a patient treated with radiotherapy plus ipilimumab. The receptor source for this set is a human donor with non-small cell lung cancer whose response to radiotherapy plus ipilimumab could not be evaluated.

The rearrangement joins TRBV11-2 to TRBJ1-2, with TRBD1 matching 9 bases. The CDR3 runs 14 residues. The V gene end was trimmed by 5 bases and the J gene end by 4 bases; junction bases not matched to a gene: 5. The germline V gene encodes CDR1 SGHAT and CDR2 FQNNGV. CDR3 bases: TGTGCCAGCAGCCCCCAGACAGGGGGCTATGGCTACACCTTC. Its protein product is CASSPQTGGYGYTF.

This rearrangement joins TRBV7-9 to TRBJ1-6; D perhaps matches TRBD1 (6 bases). V was trimmed by 1 base and J by 6 bases, leaving 19 bases between them. This CDR3 spans 18 amino acids. Germline V gene sequence: CDR1 SEHNR, CDR2 FQNEAQ (reference sequence). CDR3 nucleotide sequence: TGTGCCAGCAGCTTAGGAGCGGGACAACTTCGTGGTAATTCACCCCTCCACTTT. It translates to CASSLGAGQLRGNSPLHF.

This clone was observed a few times. The V gene is TRBV13, the J gene TRBJ2-3, with a weak D call TRBD2 (6 bases). CDR1 and CDR2 from the germline V gene are PRHDT and FYEKMQ (reference sequence). The CDR3 runs to 14 residues. V was clipped by 5 bases and J by 1 base, with 10 bases between them. CDR3 region: CASSNLAGTDTQYF. DNA for the CDR3: TGTGCCAGCAGCAATTTAGCGGGCACAGATACGCAGTATTTT.

The chain has TRBV18 and TRBJ1-1; possible D gene TRBD1, 5 bases. Germline CDR1 reads KGHSH; CDR2 reads LQKENI. CDR3 length equals 16 residues. V was pared by 3 bases and J by 3 bases, with 17 bases between. The CDR3, as DNA: TGTGCCAGCTCACCTTCTACACTTGGGGGGGACACTGAAGCTTTCTTT. It is translated as CASSPSTLGGDTEAFF.

The V call is TRBV5-1, the J call TRBJ1-1; D remains unclear. Germline CDR1 SGHRS, CDR2 YFSETQ. The V and J ends lost 6 bases and 4 bases respectively, with 16 bases between them. This CDR3 has 14 amino acids. Here the CDR3 reads CASTLLEGLTEAFF. For the CDR3, the DNA is TGCGCCAGCACCCTGTTAGAAGGACTCACTGAAGCTTTCTTT.

V and J are TRBV2 and TRBJ1-3; TRBD1 aligns across 8 bases. The trim removed 6 bases at V and 4 bases at J, leaving 5 bases unmatched. Germline CDR1 reads SNHLY; CDR2 reads FYNNEI. This CDR3 comprises 14 residues. The CDR3 here is CASRATGAGNTIYF. CDR3 DNA sequence: TGTGCCAGCAGGGCGACAGGGGCGGGAAACACCATATATTTT.

The rearrangement joins TRBV11-2 to TRBJ1-2; 7 bases line up with TRBD1. Germline V gene data show CDR1 as SGHAT and CDR2 as FQNNGV. The CDR3 sequence is 15 residues long. Trimming cost V 1 base and J 8 bases; bases outside gene matches: 10. CDR3 region: CASSLALRTGRGYTF. CDR3 DNA sequence: TGTGCCAGCAGCTTAGCACTGAGGACAGGACGGGGCTACACCTTC.

The V and J genes are TRBV19 and TRBJ2-3; TRBD1 agrees at 9 bases. Per the germline V gene, CDR1 is LNHDA and CDR2 is SQIVND (reference sequence). The CDR3 sequence is 12 residues long. The V segment lost 10 bases and the J segment 7 bases; nucleotides outside the gene matches: 6. The CDR3 region has the DNA TGTGCCACCGGGACAGGGACATATACGCAGTATTTT. Translation: CATGTGTYTQYF.

This chain connects TRBV30 to TRBJ2-7, with 10 positions matching TRBD2. This CDR3 has 20 amino acids. The germline gives CDR1 GTSNPN, CDR2 SVGIG (reference sequence). Trimming cost V 0 bases and J 2 bases; bases outside gene matches: 19. This CDR3 is CAWSVDGLGLAGVSPYEQYF. CDR3 sequence (DNA): TGTGCCTGGAGTGTAGACGGTCTAGGCCTAGCGGGAGTATCCCCCTACGAGCAGTACTTC.

This clone was picked up one time. The chain links TRBV5-1 to TRBJ2-1; possibly TRBD1 for D (5 bases). The CDR3 is 14 residues long. Per germline, CDR1 SGHRS and CDR2 YFSETQ. V was trimmed by 0 bases and J by 4 bases, leaving 8 bases between them. The CDR3 nucleotides are TGCGCCAGCAGCTTGGGGGGCGAGTACAATGAGCAGTTCTTC. Translation gives CASSLGGEYNEQFF.

This clone has a handful of counts. This chain connects TRBV5-4 to TRBJ1-2; D perhaps matches TRBD1 (6 bases). Trimming stripped 3 bases from V and 4 bases from J, with 16 bases between. In germline, CDR1 is SGHNT, CDR2 YYREEE (reference sequence). The CDR3 contains 15 residues. The DNA for the CDR3 is TGTGCCAGCAGCTCGACGACAGGAATGGGCTATGGCTACACCTTC. Encoded protein: CASSSTTGMGYGYTF.

This clone was counted once. The chain employs TRBV4-3 and TRBJ1-4; 9 nucleotides agree with TRBD1. J was trimmed by 0 bases and V by 4 bases; bases with no gene match: 6. Germline V lookup: CDR1 LGHNA, CDR2 YSLEER. The CDR3 is 17 residues long. The CDR3 reads CASSPSTGGATNEKLFF. CDR3 nucleotide sequence: TGCGCCAGCAGCCCGTCGACAGGGGGTGCAACTAATGAAAAACTGTTTTTT.

This clone was detected a few times. This chain joins TRBV7-2 and TRBJ1-4; maybe TRBD1 (5 bases). Deletions cut 5 bases from V and 8 bases from J, with 9 bases between. The CDR3 length is 12 residues. CDR1 and CDR2 from the germline V gene are SGHTA and FQGNSA. This chain's CDR3 is CASSRQGEKLFF. CDR3 DNA sequence: TGTGCCAGCAGCCGTCAGGGAGAAAAACTGTTTTTT. Using reference TRBV7-2 and TRBJ1-4 for the parts outside the CDR3, the full variable domain is GAGVSQSPSNKVTEKGKDVELRCDPISGHTALYWYRQSLGQGLEFLIYFQGNSAPDKSGLPSDRFSAERTGGSVSTLTIQRTQQEDSAVYLCASSRQGEKLFFGSGTQLSVL.

The chain employs TRBV6-5 and TRBJ2-7; 7 bases agree with TRBD2. This CDR3 has 14 residues. Trimming at V came to 6 bases and at J to 0 bases, leaving 5 bases not matched to a gene. Germline V gene data show CDR1 as MNHEY and CDR2 as SVGAGI. The CDR3 bases are TGTGCCAGCAGGGGCGGGAGCGGCTCCTACGAGCAGTACTTC. Translated, it gives CASRGGSGSYEQYF.

The V gene is TRBV5-1, the J gene TRBJ2-3, with 8 bases matching TRBD2. Looked up from germline, CDR1 is SGHRS and CDR2 is YFSETQ. The CDR3 contains 15 residues. Trimming took 5 bases from V and 2 from J; bases not matched to a gene: 7. CDR3 sequence (DNA): TGCGCCAGCAGTACAAGCGGGGGCCTCACAGATACGCAGTATTTT. Amino acid sequence: CASSTSGGLTDTQYF.

This chain connects TRBV19 to TRBJ2-7; 9 nucleotides agree with TRBD1. J was trimmed by 5 bases and V by 4 bases; bases with no gene match: 6. The CDR3 covers 14 residues. Per the germline V gene, CDR1 is LNHDA and CDR2 is SQIVND (reference sequence). CDR3 sequence reads: CASSTTGQGNEQYF. The CDR3, as DNA: TGTGCCAGTAGTACCACGGGACAGGGCAACGAGCAGTACTTC. The whole variable domain, remainder taken from reference TRBV19 and TRBJ2-7, is DGGITQSPKYLFRKEGQNVTLSCEQNLNHDAMYWYRQDPGQGLRLIYYSQIVNDFQKGDIAEGYSVSREKKESFPLTVTSAQKNPTAFYLCASSTTGQGNEQYFGPGTRLTVT.

This clone was seen more than once but under ten times. This rearrangement joins TRBV4-1 to TRBJ2-5; 12 bases map to TRBD2. Germline values: CDR1 MGHRA, CDR2 YSYEKL. The CDR3 length is 18 residues. V shed 1 base and J 4 bases; nucleotides not matched to a gene: 10. The CDR3 loop reads CASSQGGLAGPKGETQYF. DNA of the CDR3: TGCGCCAGCAGCCAAGGAGGACTAGCGGGACCCAAAGGAGAGACCCAGTACTTC.